Following are 5 T cell receptor beta chains from one sample sequenced in a study of CD8+ T cells in alopecia areata. cDNA prepared by RNA extraction and subsequent reverse transcription served as the template for sequencing. Only in-frame clones appear in the TCRdb table, and some are missing; sequencing was by immunoSEQ multiplex PCR. Of 190,000 or so clones detected, approximately 60% appear once; the ten largest clones hold less than 4%. The sample's treatment: oral pan-JAK inhibitor, 5-10 mg twice daily. Here the sequenced sample was CD4+ T cells sorted from blood, taken at week 4, from a patient treated with tofacitinib. These receptors originate from a human donor with alopecia areata.

The chain recombines TRBV13 with TRBJ1-5; no definite D call. Germline lookup yields CDR1 PRHDT and CDR2 FYEKMQ (reference sequence). The CDR3 extends over 13 amino acids. V gave up 1 base and J gave up 2 bases, with 3 bases separating them. This CDR3 is CASSLDGNQPQHF. As DNA, the CDR3 is TGTGCCAGCAGCTTAGACGGCAATCAGCCCCAGCATTTT.

The V call is TRBV29-1, the J call TRBJ2-5; a possible D gene is TRBD2 (5 bases). The CDR3 spans 14 residues. V dropped 6 bases and J dropped 1 base, with 15 bases sitting between them. From germline, CDR1 is SQVTM and CDR2 ANQGSEA. CDR3 sequence reads: CSVDSGVAQETQYF. The CDR3 coding sequence is TGCAGCGTGGACTCCGGAGTCGCCCAAGAGACCCAGTACTTC.

This clone was seen a few times. The genes are TRBV7-9 and TRBJ2-1; no clear D. In germline, CDR1 is SEHNR, CDR2 FQNEAQ (reference sequence). V dropped 4 bases and J dropped 9 bases, with 10 bases sitting between them. The CDR3 sequence is 12 residues long. The CDR3: CASSWVPPEQFF. CDR3 coding DNA: TGTGCCAGCAGCTGGGTTCCCCCTGAGCAGTTCTTC.

The gene calls are TRBV5-1 and TRBJ2-5; D is uncertain. The germline CDR1 and CDR2 sequences are SGHRS and YFSETQ. V was shortened by 1 base and J by 4 bases, with 5 bases between the two germline ends. The CDR3 contains 12 residues. The CDR3 spells CASSLQRETQYF. Written as DNA, the CDR3 is TGCGCCAGCAGCTTGCAACGAGAGACCCAGTACTTC. The full variable domain, with the rest looked up from reference TRBV5-1 and TRBJ2-5, is KAGVTQTPRYLIKTRGQQVTLSCSPISGHRSVSWYQQTPGQGLQFLFEYFSETQRNKGNFPGRFSGRQFSNSRSEMNVSTLELGDSALYLCASSLQRETQYFGPGTRLLVL.

In regard to this clone: The germline gene is not matched at one end of the junction; a read error may be the cause. The chain combines TRBV7-7 with TRBJ2-2; D may match TRBD1 or TRBD2 (6 bases each). CDR3 length equals 17 residues. From germline, CDR1 is SSHAT and CDR2 FNYEAQ (reference sequence). CDR3 DNA sequence: TGTGCTAGCAGCCCCCGGGGGCGCGGAGTGGGCACCGGGGAGCTGTTTTTT. Amino acid sequence: CASSPRGRGVGTGELFF. The whole variable domain, filled in from reference TRBV7-7 and TRBJ2-2, reads GAGVSQSPRYKVTKRGQDVTLRCDPISSHATLYWYQQALGQGPEFLTYFNYEAQPDKSGLPSDRFSAERPEGSISTLTIQRTEQRDSAMYRCASSPRGRGVGTGELFFGEGSRLTVL.